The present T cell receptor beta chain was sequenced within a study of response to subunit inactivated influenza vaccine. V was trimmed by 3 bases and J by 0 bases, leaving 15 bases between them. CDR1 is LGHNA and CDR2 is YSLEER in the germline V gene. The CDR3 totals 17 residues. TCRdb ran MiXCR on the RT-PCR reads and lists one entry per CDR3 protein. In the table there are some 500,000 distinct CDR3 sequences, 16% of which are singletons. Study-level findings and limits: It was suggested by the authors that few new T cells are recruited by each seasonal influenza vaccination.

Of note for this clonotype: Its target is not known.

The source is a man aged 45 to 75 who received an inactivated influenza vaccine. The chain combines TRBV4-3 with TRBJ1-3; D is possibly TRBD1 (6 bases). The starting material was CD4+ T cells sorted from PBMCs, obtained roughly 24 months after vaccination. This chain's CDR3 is CASSQEQGTHSGNTIYF. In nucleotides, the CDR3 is TGCGCCAGCAGCCAGGAGCAGGGGACCCACTCTGGAAACACCATATATTTT.